The clone carrying this T cell receptor (beta chain) was seen ten or more times. The sample is drawn from a study of T-cell reconstitution after alpha-beta-depleted transplantation in children. Using unique molecular identifiers, the investigators prepared the TCRbeta library. TCRdb processed the PCR reads anew with MiXCR; each CDR3 protein has one entry. The sample lists about 200,000 distinct CDR3 sequences, approximately 8% occurring once. The sequence came from a male patient between 2 and 15 years old who had a stem cell transplant for acute myeloid leukemia, so the T cells may come from the graft donor. The sequencing used PBMCs, mostly from graft donor cells, collected 360 days after TCRalphabeta/CD19-depleted stem cell transplant.

CDR3 sequence: CSAAKGATNTEAFF. The CDR3 coding sequence is TGCAGTGCTGCCAAGGGAGCAACGAACACTGAAGCTTTCTTT. This chain connects TRBV20-1 to TRBJ1-1; D is ambiguous. V was pared by 5 bases and J by 1 base, with 14 bases between. CDR1 and CDR2 from the germline V gene are DFQATT and SNEGSKA (reference sequence). This CDR3 spans 14 amino acids.